Below are 22 T cell receptor beta chains sequenced from a single sample in a study of shared clonotypes between healthy human individuals. Using immunoSEQ multiplex PCR, the repertoire was profiled, and TCRdb retains in-frame clones only, with some absent. The sample consists of 950,000 to 1,100,000 clones, approximately 76% of them appearing once. Sequencing was performed on memory CD4+ T cells sorted from blood. The subset is: CD45RA-negative fraction. All receptors come from a man between 18 and 35 years old in good health.

V and J are TRBV27 and TRBJ2-1; the match to TRBD2 covers 12 bases. The CDR3 is 15 residues long. J was trimmed by 8 bases and V by 4 bases; bases with no gene match: 6. Germline V CDR1 and CDR2: MNHEY, SMNVEV (reference sequence). For the CDR3, the DNA is TGTGCCAGCAGTTCTGGACTAGCGGGATATGATGAGCAGTTCTTC. Encoded protein: CASSSGLAGYDEQFF.

This clone was seen a single time. V and J are TRBV11-2 and TRBJ1-1, with D possibly being TRBD1 (6 bases). V was trimmed by 0 bases and J by 6 bases, leaving 14 bases between them. Germline CDR1 SGHAT, CDR2 FQNNGV. The CDR3 has 15 residues. The chain's CDR3 is CASSLDRAGAPEAFF. Written as DNA, the CDR3 is TGTGCCAGCAGCTTAGATCGCGCAGGGGCCCCTGAAGCTTTCTTT.

This clone was counted a few times. V and J are TRBV5-1 and TRBJ1-2, with D possibly being TRBD1 (5 bases). The germline V and J ends were trimmed by 2 bases and 7 bases, with 9 bases remaining between them. Germline CDR1 SGHRS, CDR2 YFSETQ. The CDR3 contains 12 residues. DNA of the CDR3: TGCGCCAGCAGCTTATCAGGGACTGGCTACACCTTC. Translation: CASSLSGTGYTF.

The chain joins TRBV19 to TRBJ1-2, with 12 bases lining up with TRBD1. Germline trimming cut 8 bases from V and 3 bases from J; bases unmatched to any gene: 1. Germline-derived CDR1 and CDR2 are LNHDA and SQIVND (reference sequence). The CDR3 consists of 13 residues. CDR3 in DNA: TGTGCCAGTGGGGACAGGGGGCACTATGGCTACACCTTC. Amino acids: CASGDRGHYGYTF. Complete variable domain (other parts from reference TRBV19 and TRBJ1-2): DGGITQSPKYLFRKEGQNVTLSCEQNLNHDAMYWYRQDPGQGLRLIYYSQIVNDFQKGDIAEGYSVSREKKESFPLTVTSAQKNPTAFYLCASGDRGHYGYTFGSGTRLTVV.

The CDR3 DNA reads TGTGCCAGCACCTACGACAGGAGTACGGATACGCAGTATTTT. Translation gives CASTYDRSTDTQYF. The chain combines TRBV6-5 with TRBJ2-3, with a possible D match to TRBD1 (6 bases). The V end lost 7 bases, the J end lost 6 bases, and 17 bases lay between the germline ends. Germline values: CDR1 MNHEY, CDR2 SVGAGI. This CDR3 is 14 amino acids long.

The chain couples TRBV2 to TRBJ2-2, with TRBD1 identical over 7 bases. CDR3 length equals 15 residues. Losses at the gene ends were 3 bases for V and 4 bases for J; bases not matched to a gene: 5. Per germline, CDR1 SNHLY and CDR2 FYNNEI. Here the CDR3 reads CASSETGLPTGELFF. In DNA form, the CDR3 reads TGTGCCAGCAGTGAGACAGGGCTCCCCACCGGGGAGCTGTTTTTT.

This sequence joins TRBV5-1 and TRBJ1-3, with D perhaps TRBD1 (5 bases). This CDR3 is built from 17 residues. Trimming stripped 4 bases from V and 0 bases from J, with 17 bases between. CDR1 is SGHRS, CDR2 YFSETQ, per germline. The CDR3 bases are TGCGCCAGCAGCGCCGAGGGGCGGACTAGCTCTGGAAACACCATATATTTT. Its protein is CASSAEGRTSSGNTIYF.

The rearrangement links TRBV5-1 to TRBJ2-7; D not resolved. The length of the CDR3 is 15 residues. The germline V gene encodes CDR1 SGHRS and CDR2 YFSETQ. The germline V and J ends were trimmed by 4 bases and 3 bases, with 17 bases remaining between them. The CDR3 protein is CASSINSGSFYEQYF. The CDR3 region has the DNA TGCGCCAGCAGCATAAACAGTGGTTCTTTCTACGAGCAGTACTTC. Full variable domain (remainder filled in from reference TRBV5-1 and TRBJ2-7): KAGVTQTPRYLIKTRGQQVTLSCSPISGHRSVSWYQQTPGQGLQFLFEYFSETQRNKGNFPGRFSGRQFSNSRSEMNVSTLELGDSALYLCASSINSGSFYEQYFGPGTRLTVT.

This clone showed up just a few times. J is TRBJ2-5 and V is TRBV7-6; the D gene could be TRBD1 or TRBD2 (6 bases each). Trimming removed 8 bases from V and 4 bases from J, with 11 bases in between. The germline gives CDR1 SGHVS, CDR2 FNYEAQ. This CDR3 is 12 amino acids long. The CDR3 DNA follows: TGTGCCAGCTCCAAGGGGGGAGAGACCCAGTACTTC. Protein: CASSKGGETQYF.

V is TRBV30 and J is TRBJ1-2; unclear D gene. The CDR3 sequence is 13 residues long. Germline lookup yields CDR1 GTSNPN and CDR2 SVGIG (reference sequence). V was pared by 0 bases and J by 10 bases, with 15 bases between. CDR3 sequence: CAWSVLGFTDYTF. The CDR3 nucleotides read TGTGCCTGGAGTGTACTGGGGTTTACCGACTACACCTTC.

The CDR3 DNA reads TGTGCCAGCAGCGTCGTGGGCAGCGCTAGCACAGATACGCAGTATTTT. Protein sequence: CASSVVGSASTDTQYF. This chain uses TRBV7-2 with TRBJ2-3, with no clear D. CDR3 length equals 16 residues. Germline CDR1 and CDR2: SGHTA and FQGNSA. V gave up 5 bases and J gave up 0 bases, with 15 bases separating them.

V is TRBV7-2 and J is TRBJ2-1; D possibly matches TRBD1 or TRBD2 (5 bases each). The germline V and J ends were trimmed by 3 bases and 10 bases, with 13 bases remaining between them. This CDR3 is 13 amino acids long. Germline V gene sequence: CDR1 SGHTA, CDR2 FQGNSA. The CDR3 DNA is TGTGCCAGCAGCTTCCCGGGACCAGGGGAGCAGTTCTTC. It yields the protein CASSFPGPGEQFF.

The J gene is TRBJ2-7, the V gene TRBV7-9; D perhaps matches TRBD1 (6 bases). This CDR3 spans 12 amino acids. The V gene's germline CDR1 is SEHNR and CDR2 FQNEAQ (reference sequence). With 1 base removed from V and 9 bases from J, the gap between germline ends came to 10 bases. The CDR3: CASSLGQGRQYF. CDR3 DNA: TGTGCCAGCAGCTTAGGGCAGGGGAGGCAGTACTTC.

Regarding this clone: Distinct nucleotide sequences in the sample also encode this CDR3. The rearrangement uses TRBV11-2 and TRBJ2-2; 8 bases are shared with TRBD1. Trimming at V came to 6 bases and at J to 5 bases, leaving 8 bases not matched to a gene. This CDR3 is 15 amino acids long. Germline CDR1 and CDR2: SGHAT and FQNNGV. For the CDR3, the DNA is TGTGCCAGCAGTCCGAACAGGGGGAGAACCGGGGAGCTGTTTTTT. This sequence encodes CASSPNRGRTGELFF.

The gene calls are TRBV2 and TRBJ2-5; TRBD1 matches at 7 bases. The germline CDR1 and CDR2 sequences are SNHLY and FYNNEI. There are 13 residues in the CDR3. The ends lost 7 bases at V and 6 bases at J; junction bases unmatched: 8. The chain's CDR3 is CASKIDREQTQYF. The CDR3 DNA reads TGTGCCAGCAAGATCGACAGGGAACAGACCCAGTACTTC.

V usage is TRBV9 and J usage is TRBJ1-1; D is possibly TRBD1 (6 bases). This CDR3 is 15 amino acids long. The V and J ends lost 4 bases and 1 base respectively, with 14 bases between them. Germline V gene sequence: CDR1 SGDLS, CDR2 YYNGEE. CDR3 in amino acids: CASSPRSRGNTEAFF. The DNA of the CDR3 is TGTGCCAGCAGCCCCCGTAGCAGGGGGAACACTGAAGCTTTCTTT.

The table lists this clone with many counts. This chain links TRBV7-2 with TRBJ2-7; D is tentatively TRBD1 or TRBD2 (5 bases each). CDR1 is SGHTA and CDR2 is FQGNSA in the germline V gene. Trimming took 1 base from V and 3 from J, leaving 13 bases between them. CDR3 size: 15 residues. The CDR3 loop reads CASSLGDQPYYEQYF. In nucleotides, the CDR3 is TGTGCCAGCAGCTTAGGGGACCAACCTTACTACGAGCAGTACTTC.

The chain links TRBV7-2 to TRBJ2-2; D is unclear. CDR1 is SGHTA, CDR2 FQGNSA, per germline. V dropped 3 bases and J dropped 3 bases, with 8 bases sitting between them. The CDR3 has 14 residues. The CDR3 region has the DNA TGTGCCAGCAGCTTGAAGTCCGACACCGGGGAGCTGTTTTTT. This encodes CASSLKSDTGELFF.

A word on this clone: Other nucleotide sequences from this sample produce the same CDR3. The V call is TRBV18, the J call TRBJ2-5, with 9 bases identical to TRBD2. The CDR3 is 14 amino acids. Germline V lookup: CDR1 KGHSH, CDR2 LQKENI. The V segment lost 3 bases and the J segment 4 bases; nucleotides outside the gene matches: 3. CDR3 loop: CASSPPGLAETQYF. CDR3 nucleotide sequence: TGTGCCAGCTCACCCCCGGGACTAGCAGAGACCCAGTACTTC.

J is TRBJ1-2 and V is TRBV5-1; D gene ambiguous. CDR1 is SGHRS and CDR2 is YFSETQ in the germline V gene. Trimming shortened V by 0 bases and J by 4 bases, and 13 bases separated the two germline ends. The CDR3 runs 15 residues. CDR3 region: CASSLESGNGYGYTF. The CDR3 coding sequence is TGCGCCAGCAGCTTGGAGAGTGGGAACGGCTATGGCTACACCTTC.

The chain has TRBV10-3 and TRBJ1-6; tentatively, D is TRBD1 (5 bases). There are 15 residues in the CDR3. Germline V gives CDR1 ENHRY, CDR2 SYGVKD. Deletions cut 7 bases from V and 8 bases from J, with 18 bases between. CDR3 bases: TGTGCCATCACCGAGGGGAGCATGTTTGATTCACCCCTCCACTTT. Its translation: CAITEGSMFDSPLHF.

CDR3 amino acids: CASSPRTVYEQYF. In nucleotides, the CDR3 is TGCGCCAGCAGCCCGCGAACGGTCTACGAGCAGTACTTC. This chain joins TRBV5-1 and TRBJ2-7, with no clear D. The CDR3 length is 13 residues. Germline V CDR1 and CDR2: SGHRS, YFSETQ. V was shortened by 4 bases and J by 3 bases, with 11 bases between the two germline ends.